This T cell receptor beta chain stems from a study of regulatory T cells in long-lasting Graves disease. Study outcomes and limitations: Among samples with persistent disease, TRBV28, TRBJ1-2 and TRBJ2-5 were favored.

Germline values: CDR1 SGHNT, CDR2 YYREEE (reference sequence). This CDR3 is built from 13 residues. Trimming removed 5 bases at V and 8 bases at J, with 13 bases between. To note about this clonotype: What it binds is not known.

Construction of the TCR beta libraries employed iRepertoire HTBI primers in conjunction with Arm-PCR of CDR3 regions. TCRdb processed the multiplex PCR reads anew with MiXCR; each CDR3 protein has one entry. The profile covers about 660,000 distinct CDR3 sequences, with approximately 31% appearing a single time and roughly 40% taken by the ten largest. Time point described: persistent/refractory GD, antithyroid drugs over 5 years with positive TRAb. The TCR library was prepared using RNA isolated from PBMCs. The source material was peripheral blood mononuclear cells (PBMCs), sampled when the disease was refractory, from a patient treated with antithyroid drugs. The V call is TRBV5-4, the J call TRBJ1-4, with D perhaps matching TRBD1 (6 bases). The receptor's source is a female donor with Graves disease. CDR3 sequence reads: CASSTRDTEKLFF. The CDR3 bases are TGTGCCAGCAGTACGCGGGACACAGAAAAACTGTTTTTT.